This T cell receptor beta chain was recovered during a study of identical twins. The sample holds many counts of this clonotype. TCRdb redid the calling of the 5' RACE reads with MiXCR, one entry per CDR3 protein. The sample includes under 250,000 distinct CDR3 sequences, 6% to 9% of them seen just once. The CDR3 contains 14 residues. The germline V gene encodes CDR1 MGHDK and CDR2 SYGVNS. Deletions cut 3 bases from V and 2 bases from J, with 5 bases between. The sample was also linked to a second study, of yellow fever vaccine responses in identical twins.

This receptor was taken from a woman aged 18-30 years in good health. The gene calls are TRBV25-1 and TRBJ1-6; unclear D gene. Sequencing was done on a sample of memory (CD45RO+) T cells sorted from blood. The CDR3 DNA follows: TGTGCCAGCAGTGATAGGGCCTATAATTCACCCCTCCACTTT. Amino acids: CASSDRAYNSPLHF.